A selection of T cell receptor beta chains follows, all from one sample in a study of OX40 agonist ivuxolimab in advanced cancers. Measured with immunoSEQ multiplex PCR; TCRdb has only the in-frame clones, and not every one. The sample comprises over 9,000 clones, 66% of which are singletons, and 26% rests with the top ten. The specimen was CD4+ or CD8+ T cells sorted from blood, collected in a trial of the OX40 agonist ivuxolimab. All receptors come from an adult with an advanced solid tumor such as melanoma, head and neck, liver or kidney cancer. CDR3s include the opening cysteine and the closing phenylalanine or tryptophan. A D gene is named only where the DNA matches it firmly. Size is omitted from some rows. Given values are once, few, many or a class for expanded clones.

. TRBJ2-7 TRBV23-1 . TGCGCCAGCAGTCACCCGATAAAGGAGGAGCAGTACTTC CASSHPIKEEQYF
. TRBJ1-2 TRBV18 . TGTGCCAGCTCCCTCAGGGAGACAGTTCCGCTCTATGGCTACACCTTC CASSLRETVPLYGYTF
. TRBJ1-6 TRBV5-4 TRBD1 TGTGCCAGCAGCTGGAGGACAGGGATATCACCCCTCCACTTT CASSWRTGISPLHF
. TRBJ2-1 TRBV6-5 . TGTGCCAGCAGTTACTCCGGGACGGGGTACAATGAGCAGTTCTTC CASSYSGTGYNEQFF
. TRBJ1-2 TRBV28 . TGTGCCAGCAGTCTCCCCCGGGATTCAGGCGGCTACACCTTC CASSLPRDSGGYTF
large TRBJ2-2 TRBV4-2 TRBD1 TGTGCCAGCAGCCAGGAGGACAGGGACACCGGGGAGCTGTTTTTT CASSQEDRDTGELFF
. TRBJ1-6 TRBV27 . TGTGCCAGCAGTTCGCAGTATCAGGAGGAGCATTTTTCACCCCTCCACTTT CASSSQYQEEHFSPLHF
. TRBJ2-3 TRBV15 . TGTGCCACCAGCACAGGTGGGACAGATACGCAGTATTTT CATSTGGTDTQYF
. TRBJ1-5 TRBV19 . TGTGCCAGTAGTATAGATCCAGGGCCGAGGCAGCCCCAGCATTTT CASSIDPGPRQPQHF
few TRBJ2-6 TRBV29-1 . TGCAGCGTTTACTCACAAACTGGGGCCAACGTCCTGACTTTC CSVYSQTGANVLTF
. TRBJ2-6 TRBV15 . TGTGCCACCAGCAGGGACTCTGGGGCCAACGTCCTGACTTTC CATSRDSGANVLTF
once TRBJ2-7 TRBV19 TRBD1 TGTGCCAGTAGTATGACAGGGGGAATCTACGAGCAGTACTTC CASSMTGGIYEQYF
. TRBJ1-6 TRBV7-3 . TGTGCCAGCAGCTCCGGGGGGAAACCGCCGGATAGCTCCTATAATTCACCCCTCCACTTT CASSSGGKPPDSSYNSPLHF
. TRBJ1-2 TRBV2 . TGTGCCAGCAGTGAAGTTTCAGGTGTGAACTATGGCTACACCTTC CASSEVSGVNYGYTF
. TRBJ1-1 TRBV27 . TGTGCCAGCAGTCCCCATCGAGGGGCCGGATCTGAAGCTTTCTTT CASSPHRGAGSEAFF
once TRBJ1-1 TRBV9 . TGTGCCAGCAGCGGCACTGAAGCTTTCTTT CASSGTEAFF
. TRBJ2-3 TRBV28 TRBD2 TGTGCCAGCAGGCCACTTTTCTCCGGCGGGAGTGAGGTCACAGATACGCAGTATTTT CASRPLFSGGSEVTDTQYF
. TRBJ2-3 TRBV19 . TGTGCCAGTAGTATTACAGGGAGGACAGATACGCAGTATTTT CASSITGRTDTQYF
few TRBJ2-5 TRBV7-6 . TGTGCCAGCAGCCCCCTCCCGGGTCCAGAGACCCAGTACTTC CASSPLPGPETQYF
few TRBJ1-2 TRBV6-1 . TGTGCCAGCAGTGAAGTGGGGGCTGCTGGCTACACCTTC CASSEVGAAGYTF
. TRBJ1-1 TRBV6-1 TRBD1 TGTGCCAGCACCGGGACAGTAACTGAAGCTTTCTTT CASTGTVTEAFF
. TRBJ2-1 TRBV19 . TGTGCCAGTAGTATAACGCCGGGACATGAGCAGTTCTTC CASSITPGHEQFF
. TRBJ2-7 TRBV5-5 . TGTGCCAGCAGCTCTGCTTCGGGGCAGCCCTCCTACGAGCAGTACTTC CASSSASGQPSYEQYF
. TRBJ2-1 TRBV7-9 . TGTGCCAGCAGCTTAAAAGGGGTCTCCTACAATGAGCAGTTCTTC CASSLKGVSYNEQFF
few TRBJ2-2 TRBV7-3 . TGTGCCAGCAGCCCCTTGACCGGGGAGCTGTTTTTT CASSPLTGELFF
. TRBJ1-3 TRBV21-1 . TGTGCCAGCAGCTCCCGGACGTGCTCTGGAAACACCATATATTTT CASSSRTCSGNTIYF
. TRBJ2-2 TRBV4-1 . TGCGCCAGCAGCCGGACAGAGAACACCGGGGAGCTGTTTTTT CASSRTENTGELFF
. TRBJ2-1 TRBV7-8 . TGTGCCAGCAGCACGGGGAGGAATGAGCAGTTCTTC CASSTGRNEQFF
. TRBJ2-1 TRBV19 . TGTGCCAGTAGTACACGGGACGGTAACAATGAGCAGTTCTTC CASSTRDGNNEQFF
. TRBJ2-7 TRBV5-1 TRBD1 TGCGCCAGCAGCCTTATGGAGGGACAGGGCACCTACGAGCAGTACTTC CASSLMEGQGTYEQYF
. TRBJ2-7 TRBV6-1 TRBD2 TGTGCCAGCAGTTTCACTAGCGGCTACGAGCAGTACTTC CASSFTSGYEQYF
. TRBJ1-1 TRBV27 . TGTGCCAGCAGTTTATCGCTTGGGACTGAAGCTTTCTTT CASSLSLGTEAFF
. TRBJ2-7 TRBV14 . TGTGCCAGCAGCCATACCAGAAGTATCTACGAGCAGTACTTC CASSHTRSIYEQYF
. TRBJ2-7 TRBV29-1 TRBD2 TGCAGCGTTCCAGATATCGGACTAGGTGACGAGCAGTACTTC CSVPDIGLGDEQYF
few TRBJ2-7 TRBV7-6 . TGTGCCAGCAGCTTAATAGGGAACGAGCAGTACTTC CASSLIGNEQYF
. TRBJ2-4 TRBV7-2 TRBD2 TGTGCCAGCAGCTCTAGCGGATACAAAAACATTCAGTACTTC CASSSSGYKNIQYF
. TRBJ1-3 TRBV6-1 . TGTGCCAGCAGTGAATTACAGGGCTCTGGAAACACCATATATTTT CASSELQGSGNTIYF
. TRBJ2-1 TRBV15 TRBD2 TGTGCCACCAGCAGTAGCGGGACCAACAATGAGCAGTTCTTC CATSSSGTNNEQFF
. TRBJ2-7 TRBV6-5 TRBD1 TGTGCCAGCAGTTCACCGGACAGGGGGACCTACGAGCAGTACTTC CASSSPDRGTYEQYF
once TRBJ2-7 TRBV5-6 TRBD2 TGTGCCAGCACCACCGGCGGGGGAGCCTACGAGCAGTACTTC CASTTGGGAYEQYF
medium-sized TRBJ1-5 TRBV27 TRBD1 TGTGCCAGCAGTCAGGGACAGCTCTGGCATTTT CASSQGQLWHF
. TRBJ1-2 TRBV30 . TGTGCCTCTGGGGGCGGGGGCTATGGCTACACCTTC CASGGGGYGYTF
. TRBJ2-7 TRBV6-6 TRBD1 TGTGCCAGCAGTGATCGGGACAGCACCTACGAGCAGTACTTC CASSDRDSTYEQYF
. TRBJ2-3 TRBV29-1 . TGCAGCGTTACTAACGAGGTGGGGGGGCTGGCAGATACGCAGTATTTT CSVTNEVGGLADTQYF
. TRBJ2-7 TRBV5-5 . TGTGCCAGCAGCTTCGGGGGCTTATGGGACGAGCAGTACTTC CASSFGGLWDEQYF